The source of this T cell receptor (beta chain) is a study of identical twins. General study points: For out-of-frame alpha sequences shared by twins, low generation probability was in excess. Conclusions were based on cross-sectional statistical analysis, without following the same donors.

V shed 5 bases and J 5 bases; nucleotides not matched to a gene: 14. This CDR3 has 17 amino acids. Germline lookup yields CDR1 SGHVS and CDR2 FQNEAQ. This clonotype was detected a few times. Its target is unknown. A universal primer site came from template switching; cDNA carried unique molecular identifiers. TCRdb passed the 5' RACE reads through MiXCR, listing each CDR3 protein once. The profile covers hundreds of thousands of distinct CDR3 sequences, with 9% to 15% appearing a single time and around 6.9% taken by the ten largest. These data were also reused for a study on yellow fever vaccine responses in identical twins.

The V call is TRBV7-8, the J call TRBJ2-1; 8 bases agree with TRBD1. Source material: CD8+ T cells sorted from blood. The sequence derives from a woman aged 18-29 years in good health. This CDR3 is CASSPSTGGLRNNEQFF. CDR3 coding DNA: TGTGCCAGCAGCCCTTCAACAGGGGGGTTGCGAAACAATGAGCAGTTCTTC.